A selection of T cell receptor beta chains follows, all from one sample in a study of cytomegalovirus exposure and HLA in healthy donors. Sequencing used immunoSEQ multiplex PCR; TCRdb keeps in-frame clones, though not all of them. In the table there are around 190,000 clones, approximately 84% of which are singletons. The specimen was PBMCs. The origin of the receptors is a female donor in good health and CMV-seronegative. CDR3s include the opening cysteine and the closing phenylalanine or tryptophan. Each record gives: CDR3 length, J gene, D gene, clone size, V gene, CDR3 DNA, CDR3 protein. A D gene is named only where the DNA matches it firmly. Clone size is shown for a subset of rows, as once, few, many or a class of expanded clone.

CDR3 length: 14
J gene: TRBJ2-7
D gene: NA
clone size: few
V gene: TRBV5-5
CDR3 DNA: TGTGCCAGCTCCTCACCGGGCAGGGAATACGAGCAGTACTTC
CDR3 protein: CASSSPGREYEQYF

CDR3 length: 14
J gene: TRBJ1-1
D gene: NA
clone size: NA
V gene: TRBV27
CDR3 DNA: TGTGCCAGCAGTTCCAGGACAACGAACACTGAAGCTTTCTTT
CDR3 protein: CASSSRTTNTEAFF

CDR3 length: 14
J gene: TRBJ2-3
D gene: NA
clone size: NA
V gene: TRBV28
CDR3 DNA: TGTGCCAGCAGCCAGGACAGTTTCGGCGATACGCAGTATTTT
CDR3 protein: CASSQDSFGDTQYF

CDR3 length: 16
J gene: TRBJ2-1
D gene: NA
clone size: NA
V gene: TRBV18
CDR3 DNA: TGTGCCAGCTCACCACCGGGTCCCGAGGGCCACAATGAGCAGTTCTTC
CDR3 protein: CASSPPGPEGHNEQFF

CDR3 length: 15
J gene: TRBJ1-2
D gene: NA
clone size: NA
V gene: TRBV9
CDR3 DNA: TGTGCCAGCAGCGTAGGGAGTGACTCTAACTATGGCTACACCTTC
CDR3 protein: CASSVGSDSNYGYTF

CDR3 length: 14
J gene: TRBJ1-1
D gene: NA
clone size: NA
V gene: TRBV7-9
CDR3 DNA: TGTTCCAGCAGCTTCGGTGTGGGGGGGCCTGAAGCTTTCTTT
CDR3 protein: CSSSFGVGGPEAFF

CDR3 length: 15
J gene: TRBJ1-4
D gene: NA
clone size: NA
V gene: TRBV7-2
CDR3 DNA: TGTGCCAGCAGCCTCACAGGGCTTCAAAATGAAAAACTGTTTTTT
CDR3 protein: CASSLTGLQNEKLFF

CDR3 length: 17
J gene: TRBJ2-2
D gene: TRBD2
clone size: NA
V gene: TRBV27
CDR3 DNA: TGTGCCAGCAGGCCCCTGGGCGGGAGGGCTGGCACCGGGGAGCTGTTTTTT
CDR3 protein: CASRPLGGRAGTGELFF

CDR3 length: 15
J gene: TRBJ2-1
D gene: NA
clone size: NA
V gene: TRBV25-1
CDR3 DNA: TGTGCCAGCAGTAATGCAGGGTCCGTCTACAATGAGCAGTTCTTC
CDR3 protein: CASSNAGSVYNEQFF

CDR3 length: 13
J gene: TRBJ2-7
D gene: NA
clone size: NA
V gene: TRBV28
CDR3 DNA: TGTGCCAGCAGTGAGGCAACAGGGCGGGAGCAGTACTTC
CDR3 protein: CASSEATGREQYF

CDR3 length: 17
J gene: TRBJ2-1
D gene: TRBD2
clone size: NA
V gene: TRBV7-9
CDR3 DNA: TGTGCCAGCAGCCAACCCCAGGGGACTAGCGTGTACAATGAGCAGTTCTTC
CDR3 protein: CASSQPQGTSVYNEQFF

CDR3 length: 11
J gene: TRBJ1-1
D gene: NA
clone size: NA
V gene: TRBV5-1
CDR3 DNA: TGCGCCAGCAGCTCCCCGACGGGGGCTTTCTTT
CDR3 protein: CASSSPTGAFF

CDR3 length: 15
J gene: TRBJ2-3
D gene: NA
clone size: NA
V gene: TRBV6-4
CDR3 DNA: TGTGCCAGCAGTACCGGGACGTCCGGGGGAGATACGCAGTATTTT
CDR3 protein: CASSTGTSGGDTQYF

CDR3 length: 13
J gene: TRBJ2-3
D gene: TRBD2
clone size: NA
V gene: TRBV27
CDR3 DNA: TGTGCCAGCAGTCTAGCGGGAGCAGATACGCAGTATTTT
CDR3 protein: CASSLAGADTQYF

CDR3 length: 11
J gene: TRBJ2-2
D gene: NA
clone size: NA
V gene: TRBV7-8
CDR3 DNA: TGTGCCAGCAGCTTAGCCCTGGAGCTGTTTTTT
CDR3 protein: CASSLALELFF

CDR3 length: 15
J gene: TRBJ1-5
D gene: NA
clone size: NA
V gene: TRBV27
CDR3 DNA: TGTGCCAGCAGTTTATTGGGGGGGCATCAACAGCCCCAGCATTTT
CDR3 protein: CASSLLGGHQQPQHF

CDR3 length: 14
J gene: TRBJ1-1
D gene: NA
clone size: NA
V gene: TRBV7-3
CDR3 DNA: TGTGCCAGCAGCCTTACAGGGAGTGACACTGAAGCTTTCTTT
CDR3 protein: CASSLTGSDTEAFF

CDR3 length: 16
J gene: TRBJ2-1
D gene: TRBD2
clone size: few
V gene: TRBV7-2
CDR3 DNA: TGTGCCAGCAGCCTGAGACGGGGGGGCATTTTAGATGAGCAGTTCTTC
CDR3 protein: CASSLRRGGILDEQFF

CDR3 length: 16
J gene: TRBJ2-1
D gene: NA
clone size: NA
V gene: TRBV6-1
CDR3 DNA: TGTGCCAGCAGTGGAAGTCGGGAGCCCTTTTTCAATGAGCAGTTCTTC
CDR3 protein: CASSGSREPFFNEQFF

CDR3 length: 15
J gene: TRBJ2-7
D gene: TRBD2
clone size: NA
V gene: TRBV5-6
CDR3 DNA: TGTGCCAGCAGCGCGGGGACTAGCGGGGGTTACGAGCAGTACTTC
CDR3 protein: CASSAGTSGGYEQYF

CDR3 length: 14
J gene: TRBJ2-7
D gene: NA
clone size: NA
V gene: TRBV2
CDR3 DNA: TGTGCCAGCAGTCCCCAGGGTTTGGGATACGAGCAGTACTTC
CDR3 protein: CASSPQGLGYEQYF

CDR3 length: 14
J gene: TRBJ2-1
D gene: TRBD2
clone size: NA
V gene: TRBV28
CDR3 DNA: TGTGCCAGCAGTCCTACCTTAGCGGGACGGGAGCAGTTCTTC
CDR3 protein: CASSPTLAGREQFF

CDR3 length: 14
J gene: TRBJ2-1
D gene: TRBD2
clone size: NA
V gene: TRBV27
CDR3 DNA: TGTGCCAGTAGACTAGCGGGAGGGCCATTTGAGCAGTTCTTC
CDR3 protein: CASRLAGGPFEQFF

CDR3 length: 14
J gene: TRBJ2-7
D gene: TRBD1
clone size: few
V gene: TRBV2
CDR3 DNA: TGTGCCAGCAGCAGGACAGGGGTGCCCGAGGAGCAGTACTTC
CDR3 protein: CASSRTGVPEEQYF

CDR3 length: 18
J gene: TRBJ2-7
D gene: NA
clone size: few
V gene: TRBV5-1
CDR3 DNA: TGCGCCAGCAGCTTGAGACAGCGTACTTCCTTAAGCTCCTACGAGCAGTACTTC
CDR3 protein: CASSLRQRTSLSSYEQYF

CDR3 length: 14
J gene: TRBJ2-7
D gene: TRBD2
clone size: NA
V gene: TRBV2
CDR3 DNA: TGTGCCAGCAAAAATGGACTAGCGGGAGGCGAGCAGTACTTC
CDR3 protein: CASKNGLAGGEQYF

CDR3 length: 18
J gene: TRBJ2-1
D gene: TRBD1
clone size: NA
V gene: TRBV5-8
CDR3 DNA: TGTGCCAGCAGCTTGGGAGACAGGGGGTACCCAGGCAGGAATGAGCAGTTCTTC
CDR3 protein: CASSLGDRGYPGRNEQFF

CDR3 length: 12
J gene: TRBJ2-3
D gene: NA
clone size: NA
V gene: TRBV29-1
CDR3 DNA: TGCAGCGTTGACCCCTCGACAGATACGCAGTATTTT
CDR3 protein: CSVDPSTDTQYF

CDR3 length: 15
J gene: TRBJ1-1
D gene: NA
clone size: NA
V gene: TRBV5-1
CDR3 DNA: TGCGCCAGCAGCTCGGCGACAGCTAGGAACACTGAAGCTTTCTTT
CDR3 protein: CASSSATARNTEAFF

CDR3 length: 16
J gene: TRBJ2-7
D gene: TRBD2
clone size: NA
V gene: TRBV7-8
CDR3 DNA: TGTGCCAGCAGCTCACGGACTAGCGGGACTCCCTACGAGCAGTACTTC
CDR3 protein: CASSSRTSGTPYEQYF

CDR3 length: 14
J gene: TRBJ1-6
D gene: TRBD1
clone size: NA
V gene: TRBV29-1
CDR3 DNA: TGCAGCGTTCAGGACAGGGGTGAAAATTCACCCCTCCACTTT
CDR3 protein: CSVQDRGENSPLHF

CDR3 length: 15
J gene: TRBJ1-2
D gene: TRBD1
clone size: NA
V gene: TRBV5-4
CDR3 DNA: TGTGCCAGCAGCGTGGGACAGCCGACGAGCTATGGCTACACCTTC
CDR3 protein: CASSVGQPTSYGYTF

CDR3 length: 13
J gene: TRBJ1-2
D gene: NA
clone size: NA
V gene: TRBV19
CDR3 DNA: TGTGCCAGCTCAACAGATACTAACTATGGCTACACCTTC
CDR3 protein: CASSTDTNYGYTF

CDR3 length: 15
J gene: TRBJ2-7
D gene: TRBD1
clone size: NA
V gene: TRBV28
CDR3 DNA: TGTGCCAGCAGTCAACCGGGACAGGGGAACCACGAGCAGTACTTC
CDR3 protein: CASSQPGQGNHEQYF

CDR3 length: 15
J gene: TRBJ2-5
D gene: TRBD2
clone size: NA
V gene: TRBV9
CDR3 DNA: TGTGCCAGCAGCGTAGTGGGCTTCGGGGGGGAGACCCAGTACTTC
CDR3 protein: CASSVVGFGGETQYF

CDR3 length: 14
J gene: TRBJ2-7
D gene: NA
clone size: NA
V gene: TRBV4-3
CDR3 DNA: TGCGCCAGCAGCCAAGGCGGAGAGACCTACGAGCAGTACTTC
CDR3 protein: CASSQGGETYEQYF

CDR3 length: 15
J gene: TRBJ1-2
D gene: NA
clone size: NA
V gene: TRBV6-5
CDR3 DNA: TGTGCCAGCAGTTACTCACTCCGAACTCTCGTTGGCTACACCTTC
CDR3 protein: CASSYSLRTLVGYTF

CDR3 length: 15
J gene: TRBJ1-5
D gene: NA
clone size: few
V gene: TRBV30
CDR3 DNA: TGTGCCTGGAGTGTCGGTCGGAGGTCTAATCAGCCCCAGCATTTT
CDR3 protein: CAWSVGRRSNQPQHF

CDR3 length: 15
J gene: TRBJ1-4
D gene: NA
clone size: NA
V gene: TRBV30
CDR3 DNA: TGTGCCTGGAGCCGGAGGGCGGGGGGCCGTGAAAAACTGTTTTTT
CDR3 protein: CAWSRRAGGREKLFF

CDR3 length: 16
J gene: TRBJ2-7
D gene: NA
clone size: NA
V gene: TRBV30
CDR3 DNA: TGTGCCTGGAGACCCGCTGGGGCAGTCTTTCTCCGCGAGCAGTACTTC
CDR3 protein: CAWRPAGAVFLREQYF

CDR3 length: 15
J gene: TRBJ1-1
D gene: TRBD1
clone size: NA
V gene: TRBV5-1
CDR3 DNA: TGCGCCAGCAGCTGGGGTACAGGGGGGGGCACTGAAGCTTTCTTT
CDR3 protein: CASSWGTGGGTEAFF

CDR3 length: 15
J gene: TRBJ1-1
D gene: NA
clone size: few
V gene: TRBV2
CDR3 DNA: TGTGCCAGCAGTGGCGGGGGAGGGCGGTTCACTGAAGCTTTCTTT
CDR3 protein: CASSGGGGRFTEAFF

CDR3 length: 15
J gene: TRBJ2-5
D gene: TRBD2
clone size: NA
V gene: TRBV19
CDR3 DNA: TGTGCCAGTAGTATAAGCGGGGGGCGGGTGGAGACCCAGTACTTC
CDR3 protein: CASSISGGRVETQYF

CDR3 length: 18
J gene: TRBJ2-1
D gene: TRBD1
clone size: once
V gene: TRBV9
CDR3 DNA: TGTGCCAGCAGCAGTACTACAGGGGTCGACGGGGATGGGGGTGAGCAGTTCTTC
CDR3 protein: CASSSTTGVDGDGGEQFF

CDR3 length: 16
J gene: TRBJ2-3
D gene: TRBD1
clone size: once
V gene: TRBV27
CDR3 DNA: TGTGCCAGCAGTCCGATTACAGGACAGGGGCCAGATACGCAGTATTTT
CDR3 protein: CASSPITGQGPDTQYF

CDR3 length: 11
J gene: TRBJ2-7
D gene: NA
clone size: NA
V gene: TRBV11-2
CDR3 DNA: TGTGCCAGCAGCCTCCTATACGAGCAGTACTTC
CDR3 protein: CASSLLYEQYF

CDR3 length: 13
J gene: TRBJ1-4
D gene: NA
clone size: NA
V gene: TRBV5-5
CDR3 DNA: TGTGCCAGCAGCACGATTTTCAGGGAAAAACTGTTTTTT
CDR3 protein: CASSTIFREKLFF

CDR3 length: 14
J gene: TRBJ2-1
D gene: NA
clone size: few
V gene: TRBV11-3
CDR3 DNA: TGTGCCAGCAGCCCACTCCTGGGGGGGCATGAGCAGTTCTTC
CDR3 protein: CASSPLLGGHEQFF

CDR3 length: 15
J gene: TRBJ1-1
D gene: NA
clone size: NA
V gene: TRBV7-3
CDR3 DNA: TGTGCCAGCAGCCTTAGGGGGGGGGCAGGTACTGAAGCTTTCTTT
CDR3 protein: CASSLRGGAGTEAFF

CDR3 length: 16
J gene: TRBJ2-1
D gene: TRBD2
clone size: NA
V gene: TRBV7-2
CDR3 DNA: TGTGCCAGCAGCTTAGCGCTGAGCGGGAGTTACAATGAGCAGTTCTTC
CDR3 protein: CASSLALSGSYNEQFF

CDR3 length: 14
J gene: TRBJ1-1
D gene: TRBD1
clone size: NA
V gene: TRBV4-2
CDR3 DNA: TGTGCCAGCAGCCCTGGACAGGCGAACACTGAAGCTTTCTTT
CDR3 protein: CASSPGQANTEAFF

CDR3 length: 16
J gene: TRBJ2-1
D gene: NA
clone size: NA
V gene: TRBV15
CDR3 DNA: TGTGCCACCAGCAAAGCGGCGACTGGCACCTACAATGAGCAGTTCTTC
CDR3 protein: CATSKAATGTYNEQFF

CDR3 length: 15
J gene: TRBJ1-4
D gene: NA
clone size: NA
V gene: TRBV18
CDR3 DNA: TGTGCCAGCTCCCTACGATCTGCCGGGGGTGAAAAACTGTTTTTT
CDR3 protein: CASSLRSAGGEKLFF

CDR3 length: 14
J gene: TRBJ2-7
D gene: TRBD2
clone size: NA
V gene: TRBV6-1
CDR3 DNA: TGTGCCAGCAGGATAGCGGGAGGGTCCTACGAGCAGTACTTC
CDR3 protein: CASRIAGGSYEQYF